This is a list of T cell receptor beta chains from one sample in a study of T cells in localized non-small cell lung cancer. Profiled with immunoSEQ multiplex PCR; TCRdb holds only in-frame clones, not every one. The sample lists over 800 clones, about 34% occurring once. The sample was lung tumor tissue, taken before any cancer treatment. The receptors here all came from a man between 35 and 75 years old with stage I lung adenocarcinoma. Both conserved end residues are part of each CDR3. D genes are given only for firm matches. Part of the rows lack a size; the others show once, few, many or a class for expanded clones.

d_gene	j_gene	v_gene	abundance	CDR3nt	CDR3aa
.	TRBJ1-2	TRBV15	few	TGTGCCACCAGCAGAGATTCCCAGGGATCCTATGGCTACACCTTC	CATSRDSQGSYGYTF
TRBD1	TRBJ1-2	TRBV6-8	few	TGTGCCAGCAGTGTTGACGGACAGGGGGTTCTCTATGGCTACACCTTC	CASSVDGQGVLYGYTF
TRBD1	TRBJ1-1	TRBV28	few	TGTGCCAGCAGGGACAGGGTTAGGAACACTGAAGCTTTCTTT	CASRDRVRNTEAFF
.	TRBJ2-4	TRBV4-1	few	TGCGCCAGCAGCCAAGATTTCGGCGGGGCGGCCAAAAACATTCAGTACTTC	CASSQDFGGAAKNIQYF
.	TRBJ1-1	TRBV28	few	TGTGCCAGCGTACGGGCCGACACTGAAGCTTTCTTT	CASVRADTEAFF
.	TRBJ1-6	TRBV28	once	TGTGCCAGCAGTTTGGAGCTACGATCGTCACCCCTCCACTTT	CASSLELRSSPLHF
.	TRBJ2-1	TRBV10-2	.	TGCGCCAGCAGTGCGGGAATAGGTGGGCAGTTCTTC	CASSAGIGGQFF
.	TRBJ1-1	TRBV11-3	large	TGTGCCAGCAGCTCAACTCAGGGACCCATTTCTGAAGCTTTCTTT	CASSSTQGPISEAFF
.	TRBJ2-3	TRBV28	.	TGTGCCAGCAGTTTGGCGGGAAACACAGATACGCAGTATTTT	CASSLAGNTDTQYF
TRBD2	TRBJ2-2	TRBV28	.	TGTGCCAGCAGTCCAGGGACTAGCGGGGGCCCGAACACCGGGGAGCTGTTTTTT	CASSPGTSGGPNTGELFF
.	TRBJ2-1	TRBV29-1	.	TGCAGCGTTGGACAGAACTACAATGAGCAGTTCTTC	CSVGQNYNEQFF
TRBD1	TRBJ2-3	TRBV6-8	few	TGTGCCAGCAGCCCGGGACAGGGGGCCGGTACGCAGTATTTT	CASSPGQGAGTQYF
.	TRBJ2-1	TRBV18	.	TGTGCCAGCTCACCTGAGGCGGTAACTTACAATGAGCAGTTCTTC	CASSPEAVTYNEQFF
.	TRBJ1-5	TRBV19	.	TGTGCCAGTACAGGCATCAATCAGCCCCAGCATTTT	CASTGINQPQHF
TRBD2	TRBJ2-5	TRBV19	once	TGTGCCAGTAGGGCATTAGCGGGGGTTGAGACCCAGTACTTC	CASRALAGVETQYF
.	TRBJ2-3	TRBV18	.	TGTGCCAGCTCACCACCGGTCAACACAGATACGCAGTATTTT	CASSPPVNTDTQYF
.	TRBJ2-3	TRBV29-1	few	TGCAGCGTTCCTCGGGTCGGCACAGATACGCAGTATTTT	CSVPRVGTDTQYF
TRBD1	TRBJ2-5	TRBV11-3	few	TGTGCCAGCAGCTTGGGCCGGGACAGGGGTTCTAGGGAGACCCAGTACTTC	CASSLGRDRGSRETQYF
TRBD1	TRBJ2-1	TRBV18	.	TGTGCCAGCTCACCACCGGGACAGGATTCGGGGCAGTTCTTC	CASSPPGQDSGQFF
.	TRBJ2-3	TRBV18	few	TGTGCCAGCTCACCATCATCCAACACAGATACGCAGTATTTT	CASSPSSNTDTQYF
.	TRBJ1-2	TRBV28	.	TGTGCCAGCAGTCATTCGACCGGGACTCGTGGCTACACCTTC	CASSHSTGTRGYTF
TRBD1	TRBJ2-3	TRBV9	few	TGTGCCAGCAGCGCACTCGCCGGGACAGGAAGGGCAGATACGCAGTATTTT	CASSALAGTGRADTQYF
.	TRBJ1-1	TRBV29-1	once	TGCAGCGTTAGACGACAAGGGGCGGGGACTGAAGCTTTCTTT	CSVRRQGAGTEAFF
TRBD1	TRBJ1-5	TRBV19	.	TGTGCCAGTAGTACCGGACAGGGTGAACAGCCCCAGCATTTT	CASSTGQGEQPQHF
.	TRBJ1-2	TRBV30	.	TGTGCCTGGAGTGGGTCAGGGAGTGGCTACACCTTC	CAWSGSGSGYTF
TRBD2	TRBJ2-7	TRBV11-3	.	TGTGCCAGCAGCAAGGGACTAGCGGGAGTCCTCGAGCAGTACTTC	CASSKGLAGVLEQYF
.	TRBJ1-3	TRBV16	.	TGTGCCAGCAGCCGATCCAGAAACACCATATATTTT	CASSRSRNTIYF
.	TRBJ1-1	TRBV18	once	TGTGCCAGCTCACCACAGGAGAACACTGAAGCTTTCTTT	CASSPQENTEAFF
.	TRBJ1-1	TRBV11-3	.	TGTGCCAGCAGCCTGGTAGATAAAAGTGGGACTGAAGCTTTCTTT	CASSLVDKSGTEAFF
TRBD1	TRBJ2-7	TRBV11-3	few	TGTGCCAGCAGCACGGCAGGGGGCAAAAACGAGCAGTACTTC	CASSTAGGKNEQYF
.	TRBJ2-1	TRBV19	.	TGTGCCAGTCATTCTGGGGAAGAGCAGTTCTTC	CASHSGEEQFF
TRBD2	TRBJ2-5	TRBV9	few	TGTGCCAGCAGCCCCTTAGCGGGGCCCCAAGAGACCCAGTACTTC	CASSPLAGPQETQYF
TRBD2	TRBJ2-1	TRBV25-1	.	TGTGCCAGCAGTGATAGCGGGCCTAGCTCCTACAATGAGCAGTTCTTC	CASSDSGPSSYNEQFF
TRBD2	TRBJ2-3	TRBV19	.	TGTGCCAGTAGTATTGGGACTAGCAGAAATACGCAGTATTTT	CASSIGTSRNTQYF
TRBD1	TRBJ2-3	TRBV6-8	.	TGTGCCAGCAGGGAAGGACAGGGCCGCACAGATACGCAGTATTTT	CASREGQGRTDTQYF
.	TRBJ2-7	TRBV9	few	TGTGCCAGCAGCGCCTCTTTCCAGGGGACCCTCTACGAGCAGTACTTC	CASSASFQGTLYEQYF
.	TRBJ1-1	TRBV11-3	.	TGTGCCAGCAGCTTAGTTTCAGGAGGTAACACTGAAGCTTTCTTT	CASSLVSGGNTEAFF
TRBD1	TRBJ1-2	TRBV15	once	TGTGCCACCAGCATCAACAGGGGGCTCCCCTATGGCTACACCTTC	CATSINRGLPYGYTF
TRBD2	TRBJ2-5	TRBV2	few	TGTGCCAGCAGCCCCTTAGCGGGGGCCAAAGAGACCCAGTACTTC	CASSPLAGAKETQYF
TRBD1	TRBJ2-4	TRBV19	.	TGTGCCAGTAGTGGGCCAGGGGGCATTCAGTACTTC	CASSGPGGIQYF
.	TRBJ1-1	TRBV9	.	TGTGCCAGCAGCATCACGGACCGCGGCACTGAAGCTTTCTTT	CASSITDRGTEAFF
.	TRBJ1-5	TRBV28	.	TGTGCCAGCAGTGATTCCGGGACCAATCAGCCCCAGCATTTT	CASSDSGTNQPQHF
.	TRBJ2-5	TRBV11-3	few	TGTGCCAGCAGTACCAGGAGGGGACTTTCCCTCCAAGAGACCCAGTACTTC	CASSTRRGLSLQETQYF
.	TRBJ2-6	TRBV28	once	TGTGCCAGCAGTTTAAGTGTTTCAGGGCAACACGTCCTGACTTTC	CASSLSVSGQHVLTF
TRBD1	TRBJ1-4	TRBV19	.	TGTGCCAGTACCTCGGACAGGAACGCCTATAATGAAAAACTGTTTTTT	CASTSDRNAYNEKLFF
TRBD1	TRBJ2-3	TRBV9	.	TGTGCCAGCAGCGTGGGGACAGTGGGAACAGATACGCAGTATTTT	CASSVGTVGTDTQYF
TRBD1	TRBJ1-1	TRBV11-3	.	TGTGCCAGCAGCTTAGAGGGAGGGGACAGGGGGCTAACTTTCTTT	CASSLEGGDRGLTFF
TRBD1	TRBJ1-1	TRBV5-1	.	TGCGCCAGCAGCCCGACAGGGATGGACACTGAAGCTTTCTTT	CASSPTGMDTEAFF
.	TRBJ2-1	TRBV11-3	.	TGTGCCAGCAGCTTAGTTTCGGGAACATACAATGAGCAGTTCTTC	CASSLVSGTYNEQFF